Each of the 18 T cell receptor beta chains below was sequenced from the same sample in a study of beta chain features in type 1 diabetes. The investigators reverse transcribed all of the isolated RNA, so they sequenced expressed TCRB transcripts. Sequenced by immunoSEQ multiplex PCR; TCRdb stores in-frame clones only, minus some. In the table there are around 500,000 clones, 11% of which are singletons. The sequencing input was naive CD4+ T cells from blood. These TCRs come from a woman in her late teens or twenties in good health.

This clone has only a few counts. The sample has other DNA sequences that encode this CDR3 too. The chain employs TRBV18 and TRBJ2-2, with D unclear. This CDR3 has 12 residues. Germline V gene lookup returns CDR1 KGHSH and CDR2 LQKENI. V lost 3 bases to trimming and J lost 4 bases, with 3 bases between them. CDR3 sequence: CASSPSTGELFF. As DNA, the CDR3 is TGTGCCAGCTCACCCAGCACCGGGGAGCTGTTTTTT.

This clone has a handful of counts. The gene calls are TRBV18 and TRBJ1-3; D gene unclear. V gave up 5 bases and J gave up 0 bases, with 20 bases separating them. Germline loops: CDR1 KGHSH, CDR2 LQKENI. CDR3 length equals 18 residues. The DNA for the CDR3 is TGTGCCAGCTCATCGCTACGCATAGGAACTTACTCTGGAAACACCATATATTTT. Translated: CASSSLRIGTYSGNTIYF.

This clone was counted a few times. The chain has TRBV7-9 and TRBJ2-4; the match to TRBD1 covers 7 bases. The ends lost 4 bases at V and 0 bases at J; junction bases unmatched: 9. Looked up from germline, CDR1 is SEHNR and CDR2 is FQNEAQ (reference sequence). The CDR3 loop spans 17 amino acids. CDR3 region: CASSSEQGILAKNIQYF. In DNA form, the CDR3 reads TGTGCCAGCAGCTCCGAACAGGGGATACTAGCCAAAAACATTCAGTACTTC.

V and J are TRBV5-4 and TRBJ2-7; no clear D gene. The germline V gene has CDR1 SGHNT and CDR2 YYREEE (reference sequence). Trimming took off 1 base at V and 7 bases at J, with 9 bases between the two ends. The CDR3 is 12 residues long. The CDR3 DNA reads TGTGCCAGCAGCTTGATGGCTGGGGAGCAGTACGTC. Residues: CASSLMAGEQYV.

The rearrangement joins TRBV5-1 to TRBJ2-3; D is perhaps TRBD2 (5 bases). Germline-derived CDR1 and CDR2 are SGHRS and YFSETQ. This CDR3 has 20 amino acids. Trimming stripped 3 bases from V and 0 bases from J, with 26 bases between. CDR3 protein: CASSWGIVTLAYTSTDTQYF. The CDR3 DNA reads as TGCGCCAGCAGCTGGGGAATTGTCACTTTAGCGTACACTAGCACAGATACGCAGTATTTT.

This clone was observed a handful of times. The V and J genes are TRBV29-1 and TRBJ2-1; D assignment may be TRBD1 or TRBD2 (5 bases each). CDR3 length: 13 residues. CDR1 is SQVTM, CDR2 ANQGSEA, per germline. The V and J ends lost 4 bases and 7 bases respectively, with 14 bases between them. Written as DNA, the CDR3 is TGCAGCGTTGGGGGACGGACGAAGAATGAGCAGTTCTTC. It translates to CSVGGRTKNEQFF.

To note about this clone: Other DNA sequences in this sample translate to the same CDR3. J is TRBJ2-5 and V is TRBV9; 12 bases line up with TRBD2. CDR3 length equals 16 residues. The V segment lost 2 bases and the J segment 2 bases; nucleotides outside the gene matches: 4. Germline CDR1 SGDLS, CDR2 YYNGEE. The CDR3 sequence: CASSVSSGRGQETQYF. As DNA, the CDR3 is TGTGCCAGCAGCGTGTCTAGCGGGAGGGGTCAAGAGACCCAGTACTTC.

The chain is built from TRBV4-3 and TRBJ2-1; 10 bases fit TRBD2. The ends lost 1 base at V and 6 bases at J; junction bases unmatched: 6. Germline V lookup: CDR1 LGHNA, CDR2 YSLEER. The CDR3 loop spans 16 amino acids. The CDR3 DNA reads TGCGCCAGCAGCCAAGTGGGGAGGACTAGCGGCAATGAGCAGTTCTTC. As protein: CASSQVGRTSGNEQFF.

This clone has just a few counts. This chain joins TRBV2 and TRBJ2-3; unclear D gene. The CDR3 consists of 12 residues. The germline CDR1 and CDR2 sequences are SNHLY and FYNNEI. V gave up 5 bases and J gave up 2 bases, with 5 bases separating them. CDR3: CASSFTTDTQYF. CDR3 coding DNA: TGTGCCAGCAGTTTCACCACAGATACGCAGTATTTT.

This clone was counted between two and nine times. The V and J genes are TRBV7-2 and TRBJ2-3, with TRBD1 matching 7 bases. The CDR3 loop spans 13 amino acids. The V and J ends lost 4 bases and 7 bases, in that order; junction bases with no gene match: 5. The germline V gene has CDR1 SGHTA and CDR2 FQGNSA. The chain's CDR3 is CASSSQGRYTQYF. CDR3 DNA: TGTGCCAGCAGCTCACAGGGGCGTTATACGCAGTATTTT.

This chain links TRBV19 with TRBJ2-3; D is unclear. The CDR3 sequence is 14 residues long. The V end lost 8 bases, the J end lost 0 bases, and 12 bases lay between the germline ends. CDR1 LNHDA and CDR2 SQIVND come from the germline V gene (reference sequence). The CDR3 nucleotides are TGTGCCAGTTCCCAGAGAACTAGCACAGATACGCAGTATTTT. Protein product: CASSQRTSTDTQYF.

This clone was found a few times. The chain uses TRBV6-5 and TRBJ2-3; no clear D. Germline V gene sequence: CDR1 MNHEY, CDR2 SVGAGI. V was pared by 2 bases and J by 1 base, with 7 bases between. The CDR3 is 14 residues long. The CDR3 loop reads CASSYVGRTDTQYF. DNA of the CDR3: TGTGCCAGCAGTTACGTTGGGCGCACAGATACGCAGTATTTT.

This clone appeared a few times. V is TRBV27 and J is TRBJ2-3; D is ambiguous. The CDR3 is 14 amino acids. Germline loops: CDR1 MNHEY, CDR2 SMNVEV (reference sequence). Deletions cut 3 bases from V and 0 bases from J, with 7 bases between. CDR3 sequence (DNA): TGTGCCAGCAGTTTCCAGGATAGCACAGATACGCAGTATTTT. Protein product: CASSFQDSTDTQYF.

This clone was found a few times. The gene calls are TRBV28 and TRBJ1-2, with D hard to call. CDR3 length: 12 residues. Germline CDR1 is MDHEN and CDR2 is SYDVKM. V was trimmed by 6 bases and J by 3 bases, leaving 8 bases between them. The CDR3 region is CASSQEYYGYTF. The CDR3, as DNA: TGTGCCAGCAGCCAAGAATACTATGGCTACACCTTC.

This clone was picked up a small number of times. CDR3 protein: CASSEKRTGNEQFF. As DNA, the CDR3 is TGTGCCAGCAGCGAAAAAAGGACAGGGAATGAGCAGTTCTTC. The genes are TRBV7-8 and TRBJ2-1; 8 bases fit TRBD1. V lost 5 bases, J lost 7 bases, and 7 bases stayed unmatched. Germline loops: CDR1 SGHVS, CDR2 FQNEAQ. The CDR3 spans 14 residues.

This clone was seen only a few times. The gene calls are TRBV18 and TRBJ2-3, with a weak D call TRBD2 (6 bases). This CDR3 comprises 15 residues. With 3 bases removed from V and 0 bases from J, the gap between germline ends came to 10 bases. Germline V gene lookup returns CDR1 KGHSH and CDR2 LQKENI. The CDR3 sequence: CASSPWTTSTDTQYF. In DNA, the CDR3 is TGTGCCAGCTCACCGTGGACTACTAGCACAGATACGCAGTATTTT.

The table lists this clone with a count of one. In DNA, the CDR3 is TGTGCCAGCAGCCCACAGGGTAAGAATGGCTACACCTTC. The encoded protein is CASSPQGKNGYTF. The chain couples TRBV28 to TRBJ1-2; possible D gene TRBD1, 6 bases. Trimming removed 6 bases from V and 6 bases from J, with 14 bases in between. CDR1 is MDHEN, CDR2 SYDVKM, per germline. The CDR3 runs 13 residues.

This clone turned up a few times. The same CDR3 also results from other DNA sequences found in this sample. V and J are TRBV5-1 and TRBJ2-6; D is uncertain. This CDR3 has 16 amino acids. Germline CDR1 and CDR2: SGHRS and YFSETQ. V was trimmed by 0 bases and J by 2 bases, leaving 9 bases between them. DNA for the CDR3: TGCGCCAGCAGCTTGGATCCAGGACCTGGGGCCAACGTCCTGACTTTC. Its protein is CASSLDPGPGANVLTF.